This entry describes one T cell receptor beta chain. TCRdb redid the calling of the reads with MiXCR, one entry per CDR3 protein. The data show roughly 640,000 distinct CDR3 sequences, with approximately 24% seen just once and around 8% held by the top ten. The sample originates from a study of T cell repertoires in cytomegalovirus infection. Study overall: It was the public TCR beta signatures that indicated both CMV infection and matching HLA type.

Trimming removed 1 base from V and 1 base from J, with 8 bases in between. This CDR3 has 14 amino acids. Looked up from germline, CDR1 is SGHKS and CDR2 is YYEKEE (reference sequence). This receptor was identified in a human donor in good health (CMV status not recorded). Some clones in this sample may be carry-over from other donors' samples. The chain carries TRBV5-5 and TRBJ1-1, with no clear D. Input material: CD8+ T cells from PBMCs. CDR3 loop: CASSLNPWNTEAFF. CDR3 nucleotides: TGTGCCAGCAGCTTGAACCCCTGGAACACTGAAGCTTTCTTT. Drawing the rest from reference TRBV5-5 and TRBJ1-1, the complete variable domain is DAGVTQSPTHLIKTRGQQVTLRCSPISGHKSVSWYQQVLGQGPQFIFQYYEKEERGRGNFPDRFSARQFPNYSSELNVNALLLGDSALYLCASSLNPWNTEAFFGQGTRLTVV.